This TCR beta chain was recorded in a study of cytomegalovirus exposure and HLA in healthy donors. The donors were healthy bone marrow donors. There are 16 residues in the CDR3. Per the germline V gene, CDR1 is SGHAT and CDR2 is FQNNGV. Trimming cost V 4 bases and J 5 bases; bases outside gene matches: 9. PCR used 60 Vbeta primers and 13 Jbeta primers. The table came from immunoSEQ multiplex PCR; TCRdb's copy has only in-frame clones and leaves some out. This specimen shows fewer than 250,000 clones; the ten leading clones hold 0.75% to 1%. The TCR originated in a woman younger than 45 in good health and CMV-seropositive. Sequencing input: PBMCs. The chain joins TRBV11-2 to TRBJ2-5; 11 bases fit TRBD2. CDR3 sequence reads: CASSYFSGGAWETQYF. The CDR3 region has the DNA TGTGCCAGCAGCTATTTTAGCGGGGGGGCCTGGGAGACCCAGTACTTC.